The T cell receptor beta chain under discussion was sequenced for a study of blood T cells in healthy people across ages. The V gene lost 1 base and the J gene lost 15 bases, with 13 bases spanning the gap. The CDR3 spans 12 residues. Germline-derived CDR1 and CDR2 are LGHDT and YNNKEL (reference sequence). The authors ran a second PCR of 7 to 11 cycles using a sample-barcoded 5' primer and a J-beta primer mix. TCRdb reprocessed the 5' RACE reads with MiXCR, giving one entry per CDR3 protein. The sample shows 1.5 million to 2 million distinct CDR3 sequences, just under 50% of them seen only once. The sequenced material came from blood. The J gene is TRBJ2-1, the V gene TRBV3-1; D is ambiguous. This receptor was identified in a woman aged 40 to 55 in good health. The CDR3 here is CASSQALTSRFF. CDR3 nucleotides: TGTGCCAGCAGCCAAGCCTTGACCTCAAGGTTCTTC.